Following are 28 T cell receptor beta chains from one sample sequenced in a study of cytomegalovirus exposure and HLA in healthy donors (dated by TCRdb to the late 2010s). The library was built by means of the immunoSEQ multiplex PCR assay. The multiplex PCR relied on a mix of 60 forward primers for TCR Vbeta segments and 13 reverse primers for TCR Jbeta segments. TCRdb obtained this table from immuneACCESS and retained in-frame rearrangements with V and J assigned. These tables miss some clones; where compared with another copy, unresolved V genes account for less than half of the shortfall, and the remainder is unexplained. The sample table holds approximately 160,000 clones, of which about three quarters were seen once. Roughly 0.69% of the sample comes from the top ten. The sample comprised PBMCs. The receptor set was obtained from a male donor in good health and CMV-seronegative.

V is TRBV2 and J is TRBJ1-2; TRBD1 matches at 7 bases. Germline loops: CDR1 SNHLY, CDR2 FYNNEI. V dropped 6 bases and J dropped 8; count of bases not matched to a gene: 9. The CDR3 length is 13 residues. CDR3 DNA: TGTGCCAGCAGGATAAGGGGGCGCGACGGCTACACCTTC. Its translation: CASRIRGRDGYTF.

The CDR3 region has the DNA TGTGCCAGCAGCAGACAACGCCTGAACACTGAAGCTTTCTTT. It is translated as CASSRQRLNTEAFF. The chain recombines TRBV21-1 with TRBJ1-1; the D call TRBD1 from the table was never checked on the DNA. TRBV21-1 is annotated as a pseudogene. This CDR3 contains 14 residues.

As for this clone: Compared with germline, one end of the junction differs, possibly owing to a read error. V and J are TRBV27 and TRBJ2-5, with 14 bases identical to TRBD2. Per germline, CDR1 MNHEY and CDR2 SMNVEV (reference sequence). CDR3 length: 16 amino acids. CDR3 loop: CASSRTSGRFQGTQYF. Here the CDR3 DNA reads TGTGCCAGCAGTAGGACTAGCGGGAGGTTTCAAGGGACCCAGTACTTC.

The CDR3 is CATSTGGWGGRQETQYF. CDR3 DNA sequence: TGTGCCACCAGCACGGGAGGCTGGGGGGGGAGACAAGAGACCCAGTACTTC. The rearrangement links TRBV15 to TRBJ2-5; 7 nucleotides line up with TRBD2. CDR1 and CDR2 from the germline V gene are LNHNV and YYDKDF (reference sequence). There are 17 residues in the CDR3. V dropped 4 bases and J dropped 2; count of bases not matched to a gene: 13.

V and J are TRBV18 and TRBJ1-2, with a possible D match to TRBD1 (5 bases). Trimming removed 2 bases from V and 4 bases from J, with 11 bases in between. CDR1 is KGHSH, CDR2 LQKENI, per germline. This CDR3 contains 14 residues. The CDR3 loop is CASSPEDSPYGYTF. DNA for the CDR3: TGTGCCAGCTCACCAGAAGACAGCCCCTATGGCTACACCTTC. The full variable domain, its missing parts supplied by reference TRBV18 and TRBJ1-2, is NAGVMQNPRHLVRRRGQEARLRCSPMKGHSHVYWYRQLPEEGLKFMVYLQKENIIDESGMPKERFSAEFPKEGPSILRIQQVVRGDSAAYFCASSPEDSPYGYTFGSGTRLTVV.

The gene calls are TRBV7-8 and TRBJ2-1; 7 bases fit TRBD2. The J segment lost 0 bases and the V segment lost 7 bases, leaving 3 bases of the junction unmatched. The germline CDR1 and CDR2 sequences are SGHVS and FQNEAQ. The CDR3 runs 14 residues. The DNA for the CDR3 is TGTGCCAGCATCGGGGGGAGCTCCTACAATGAGCAGTTCTTC. Translating it yields CASIGGSSYNEQFF.

This sequence joins TRBV27 and TRBJ2-2, with D maybe TRBD2 (6 bases). The V gene's germline CDR1 is MNHEY and CDR2 SMNVEV (reference sequence). The CDR3 runs to 13 residues. With 4 bases removed from V and 8 bases from J, the gap between germline ends came to 11 bases. CDR3 in DNA: TGTGCCAGCAGTTCCCCTGGGAGGGGGGAGCTGTTTTTT. Its protein is CASSSPGRGELFF.

The chain couples TRBV2 to TRBJ1-6; 8 bases match TRBD1. Germline lookup yields CDR1 SNHLY and CDR2 FYNNEI. CDR3 size: 14 residues. V lost 6 bases to trimming and J lost 9 bases; unmatched junction nucleotides: 7. The CDR3 DNA sequence: TGTGCCAGCAGGAGGGGGACAGGCGGTTCACCCCTCCACTTT. Translating it yields CASRRGTGGSPLHF. Together with reference TRBV2 and TRBJ1-6, the CDR3 gives the full variable domain: EPEVTQTPSHQVTQMGQEVILRCVPISNHLYFYWYRQILGQKVEFLVSFYNNEISEKSEIFDDQFSVERPDGSNFTLKIRSTKLEDSAMYFCASRRGTGGSPLHFGNGTRLTVT.

The rearrangement uses TRBV19 and TRBJ1-4; 7 bases line up with TRBD1. V shed 5 bases and J 7 bases; nucleotides not matched to a gene: 10. CDR3 length: 15 residues. The germline V gene has CDR1 LNHDA and CDR2 SQIVND (reference sequence). Here the CDR3 reads CASSGPTGSGEKLFF. The CDR3 DNA is TGTGCCAGTAGTGGTCCGACAGGGTCGGGTGAAAAACTGTTTTTT. The full variable domain, completed using reference TRBV19 and TRBJ1-4, is DGGITQSPKYLFRKEGQNVTLSCEQNLNHDAMYWYRQDPGQGLRLIYYSQIVNDFQKGDIAEGYSVSREKKESFPLTVTSAQKNPTAFYLCASSGPTGSGEKLFFGSGTQLSVL.

This clone has more than one count but fewer than ten. The chain has TRBV6-1 and TRBJ2-6; no clear D. The length of the CDR3 is 14 residues. The V gene lost 5 bases and the J gene lost 1 base, with 6 bases spanning the gap. The germline CDR1 and CDR2 sequences are MNHNS and SASEGT. In DNA, the CDR3 is TGTGCCAGCAGTTTAATTTCTGGGGCCAACGTCCTGACTTTC. Translated: CASSLISGANVLTF.

This clone occurred once. An end of the junction differs from the germline gene, which may be a read error. At the DNA level, this CDR3 is encoded by other sequences in the same sample as well. The rearrangement uses TRBV2 and TRBJ2-7; perhaps TRBD1 as D (7 bases). The CDR3 has 13 amino acids. The V gene's germline CDR1 is SNHLY and CDR2 FYNNEI. Here the CDR3 reads CATEAGQSYEQYF. CDR3 DNA sequence: TGCGCCACCGAGGCGGGACAGTCCTACGAGCAGTACTTC.

This clone has only a few counts. The chain employs TRBV19 and TRBJ1-2, with TRBD1 matching over 7 bases. Trimming cost V 10 bases and J 7 bases; bases outside gene matches: 12. The germline CDR1 and CDR2 sequences are LNHDA and SQIVND (reference sequence). CDR3 length: 13 amino acids. The CDR3 DNA follows: TGTGCCACTAGGACAGGCCCTTTGGGTGGCTACACCTTC. It translates to CATRTGPLGGYTF. Variable domain in full (rest from reference TRBV19 and TRBJ1-2): DGGITQSPKYLFRKEGQNVTLSCEQNLNHDAMYWYRQDPGQGLRLIYYSQIVNDFQKGDIAEGYSVSREKKESFPLTVTSAQKNPTAFYLCATRTGPLGGYTFGSGTRLTVV.

A single count supports this clone. V gene TRBV6-6 combines with J gene TRBJ1-2; TRBD1 is a possible D gene (5 bases). V shed 5 bases and J shed 2 bases, with 12 bases lying between them. Germline values: CDR1 MNHNY, CDR2 SVGAGI (reference sequence). The CDR3 runs to 14 residues. This CDR3 is CASSPGPRNYGYTF. The CDR3 bases are TGTGCCAGCAGTCCAGGGCCTCGAAACTATGGCTACACCTTC.

V usage is TRBV11-2 and J usage is TRBJ2-1; 8 bases agree with TRBD1. V gave up 5 bases and J gave up 9 bases; unmatched junction bases: 9. CDR1 is SGHAT and CDR2 is FQNNGV in the germline V gene. This CDR3 is 14 amino acids long. CDR3 sequence: CASSATDRVFEQFF. CDR3 bases: TGTGCCAGCAGCGCGACGGACAGGGTCTTTGAGCAGTTCTTC.

The chain combines TRBV6-6 with TRBJ1-4, with a possible D match to TRBD1 (5 bases). Trimming shortened V by 0 bases and J by 7 bases, and 15 bases separated the two germline ends. The CDR3 has 16 residues. CDR1 is MNHNY, CDR2 SVGAGI, per germline (reference sequence). In DNA, the CDR3 is TGTGCCAGCAGTTACTCGATTGCAGGGATGCGTGAAAAACTGTTTTTT. As protein: CASSYSIAGMREKLFF.

CDR3 DNA sequence: TGCGCCAGCAGCCCCGAGCCGGGACAGGCTTATGAAAAACTGTTTTTT. Residues: CASSPEPGQAYEKLFF. The rearrangement links TRBV5-1 to TRBJ1-4; 8 bases agree with TRBD1. With 4 bases clipped from V and 6 bases from J, the junction kept 11 bases outside the gene matches. The length of the CDR3 is 16 residues. Germline CDR1 is SGHRS and CDR2 is YFSETQ.

This sequence joins TRBV30 and TRBJ1-2, with D possibly matching TRBD1 (5 bases). The CDR3 loop spans 13 amino acids. Germline CDR1 and CDR2: GTSNPN and SVGIG (reference sequence). V dropped 4 bases and J dropped 4 bases, with 13 bases sitting between them. The CDR3: CAWNPGGFYGYTF. DNA of the CDR3: TGTGCCTGGAACCCGGGGGGATTCTATGGCTACACCTTC.

The chain uses TRBV27 and TRBJ1-2, with 11 bases matching TRBD1. The CDR3 extends over 13 amino acids. Germline CDR1 reads MNHEY; CDR2 reads SMNVEV (reference sequence). V shed 6 bases and J 9 bases; nucleotides not matched to a gene: 6. The CDR3 sequence: CASRTGTGGRYTF. The DNA for the CDR3 is TGTGCCAGCAGAACCGGGACAGGGGGTCGCTACACCTTC.

V usage is TRBV9 and J usage is TRBJ1-3; D might be TRBD1 (6 bases). Trimming took off 7 bases at V and 4 bases at J, with 18 bases between the two ends. The germline V gene encodes CDR1 SGDLS and CDR2 YYNGEE. The CDR3 consists of 15 residues. CDR3 residues: CASDQTGTRGNTIYF. The CDR3 region has the DNA TGTGCCAGCGATCAGACCGGGACAAGAGGAAACACCATATATTTT. The full variable domain, with the rest looked up from reference TRBV9 and TRBJ1-3, is DSGVTQTPKHLITATGQRVTLRCSPRSGDLSVYWYQQSLDQGLQFLIQYYNGEERAKGNILERFSAQQFPDLHSELNLSSLELGDSALYFCASDQTGTRGNTIYFGEGSWLTVV.

The rearrangement joins TRBV7-9 to TRBJ2-1, with 8 bases matching TRBD2. Unmatched junction bases numbered 13, after V lost 5 bases and J lost 4 bases. This CDR3 is built from 17 residues. Per the germline V gene, CDR1 is SEHNR and CDR2 is FQNEAQ (reference sequence). The DNA for the CDR3 is TGTGCCAGCAGCGCGGACCTTGTTGGCGGGGGGTACAATGAGCAGTTCTTC. It codes for CASSADLVGGGYNEQFF.

This chain uses TRBV19 with TRBJ1-5, with 7 bases lining up with TRBD1. The trim removed 5 bases at V and 6 bases at J, leaving 7 bases unmatched. Looked up from germline, CDR1 is LNHDA and CDR2 is SQIVND (reference sequence). The CDR3 is made up of 14 amino acids. The CDR3: CASSSEGAGQPQHF. DNA for the CDR3: TGTGCCAGTAGTTCCGAGGGGGCCGGTCAGCCCCAGCATTTT. The entire variable domain, with the rest obtained from reference TRBV19 and TRBJ1-5, is as follows: DGGITQSPKYLFRKEGQNVTLSCEQNLNHDAMYWYRQDPGQGLRLIYYSQIVNDFQKGDIAEGYSVSREKKESFPLTVTSAQKNPTAFYLCASSSEGAGQPQHFGDGTRLSIL.

The chain couples TRBV2 to TRBJ1-2; TRBD1 might be the D (5 bases). The CDR3 runs 17 residues. Germline CDR1 SNHLY, CDR2 FYNNEI. Trimming pared 0 bases from V and 0 bases from J, leaving 14 bases between. Here the CDR3 reads CASSEAGQLRTNYGYTF. The CDR3 DNA follows: TGTGCCAGCAGTGAAGCGGGGCAGCTCCGGACTAACTATGGCTACACCTTC.

The CDR3 DNA reads TGCAGCGCCCCATTACTAGCGGGGGGATCTGGCGGGGAGCTGTTTTTT. Translating gives CSAPLLAGGSGGELFF. The chain uses TRBV29-1 and TRBJ2-2; 12 positions agree with TRBD2. Germline assignment: CDR1 SQVTM and CDR2 ANQGSEA. V gave up 7 bases and J gave up 7 bases; unmatched junction bases: 13. The CDR3 contains 16 residues.

This rearrangement joins TRBV7-2 to TRBJ1-4; 10 positions agree with TRBD1. Germline values: CDR1 SGHTA, CDR2 FQGNSA. J lost 5 bases, V lost 5 bases, and 2 bases had no gene match. The CDR3 consists of 14 residues. CDR3 protein: CASSKDRGNEKLFF. CDR3 DNA: TGTGCCAGCAGCAAGGACAGGGGGAATGAAAAACTGTTTTTT.

The chain carries TRBV19 and TRBJ1-3, with 7 bases aligning to TRBD1. This CDR3 has 16 residues. Per the germline V gene, CDR1 is LNHDA and CDR2 is SQIVND (reference sequence). With V trimmed by 7 bases and J by 3 bases, 12 bases remained unmatched. The CDR3 sequence: CASKQGTPSGGNTIYF. CDR3 in DNA: TGTGCCAGTAAACAGGGGACCCCCTCGGGTGGAAACACCATATATTTT.

CDR3 region: CASSREATGVPENTEAFF. The CDR3 nucleotides are TGCGCCAGCAGCCGAGAAGCCACAGGGGTCCCTGAGAACACTGAAGCTTTCTTT. The V gene is TRBV4-1, the J gene TRBJ1-1, with 7 positions matching TRBD1. Germline V gives CDR1 MGHRA, CDR2 YSYEKL. This CDR3 has 18 amino acids. Unmatched junction bases numbered 15, after V lost 4 bases and J lost 1 base.

The chain combines TRBV6-1 with TRBJ2-7; the match to TRBD2 covers 8 bases. This CDR3 comprises 17 residues. V shed 4 bases, J shed 1 base, and the junction held 12 bases outside the gene matches. Germline CDR1 and CDR2: MNHNS and SASEGT. The CDR3 reads CASSATGGRFFSYEQYF. In DNA, the CDR3 is TGTGCCAGCAGTGCAACTGGCGGGAGGTTCTTTTCCTACGAGCAGTACTTC.

The chain joins TRBV5-1 to TRBJ2-2, with D unclear. The V end was cut by 4 bases, the J end by 6 bases, with 22 bases between. Germline CDR1 and CDR2: SGHRS and YFSETQ. The CDR3 runs 17 residues. CDR3 DNA: TGCGCCAGCAGCCCCTCCGCCAGGCGAAGTAGGTCCGGGGAGCTGTTTTTT. The encoded protein is CASSPSARRSRSGELFF.